The 9 T cell receptor beta chains below come from one sample, sequenced in a study of blood T cell repertoires in COVID-19. Produced via immunoSEQ multiplex PCR; TCRdb's table is partial and in-frame only. The table includes 390,000 or so clones, approximately 87% detected once. Material for sequencing was peripheral blood. The origin of the receptors is a woman younger than 45 with COVID-19, enrolled during active disease.

In regard to this clone: This same CDR3 is encoded by further DNA sequences in the sample. This rearrangement joins TRBV27 to TRBJ1-6; TRBD1 is a possible D gene (6 bases). The CDR3 has 15 amino acids. Germline CDR1 is MNHEY and CDR2 is SMNVEV (reference sequence). The germline V and J ends were trimmed by 7 bases and 0 bases, with 10 bases remaining between them. For the CDR3, the DNA is TGTGCCAGCACTCAACAGGGCTCCTATAATTCACCCCTCCACTTT. Translating gives CASTQQGSYNSPLHF.

The chain is built from TRBV9 and TRBJ2-5, with D hard to call. V lost 1 base and J lost 5, with 9 bases in between. The germline CDR1 and CDR2 sequences are SGDLS and YYNGEE. This CDR3 spans 13 amino acids. The CDR3 is CASSVRGAETQYF. The CDR3 nucleotides read TGTGCCAGCAGCGTAAGAGGTGCGGAGACCCAGTACTTC.

The sample holds one count of this clone. The chain is built from TRBV29-1 and TRBJ1-5; TRBD1 aligns across 10 bases. The V gene's germline CDR1 is SQVTM and CDR2 ANQGSEA. CDR3 size: 13 residues. Trimming at V came to 6 bases and at J to 4 bases, leaving 3 bases not matched to a gene. The CDR3 region is CSVGQGWNQPQHF. For the CDR3, the DNA is TGCAGCGTGGGACAGGGGTGGAATCAGCCCCAGCATTTT.

The chain recombines TRBV7-9 with TRBJ2-5, with D perhaps matching TRBD2 (6 bases). The CDR3 consists of 15 residues. CDR1 SEHNR and CDR2 FQNEAQ come from the germline V gene (reference sequence). Trimming shortened V by 0 bases and J by 1 base, and 9 bases separated the two germline ends. In DNA, the CDR3 is TGTGCCAGCAGCTTAGCGCTTAGCGGCCAAGAGACCCAGTACTTC. Translated, it gives CASSLALSGQETQYF.

The genes are TRBV7-9 and TRBJ2-3, with 7 bases aligning to TRBD2. V shed 1 base, J shed 8 bases, and the junction held 3 bases outside the gene matches. The germline CDR1 and CDR2 sequences are SEHNR and FQNEAQ (reference sequence). The length of the CDR3 is 13 residues. The CDR3 DNA follows: TGTGCCAGCAGCTTAGATTTAGCGGGTACGCAGTATTTT. As protein: CASSLDLAGTQYF.

The genes are TRBV2 and TRBJ1-5; 9 bases fit TRBD1. V lost 6 bases and J lost 4; bases outside the gene matches: 7. The length of the CDR3 is 15 residues. Germline V gene lookup returns CDR1 SNHLY and CDR2 FYNNEI. The CDR3: CASRETGGRNQPQHF. The CDR3 DNA follows: TGTGCCAGCAGGGAAACAGGGGGCAGAAATCAGCCCCAGCATTTT.

This chain uses TRBV9 with TRBJ2-1; possible D gene TRBD2, 5 bases. Germline V gene data show CDR1 as SGDLS and CDR2 as YYNGEE. The V gene lost 3 bases and the J gene lost 10 bases, with 17 bases spanning the gap. The CDR3 contains 14 residues. This CDR3 reads CASSARERVWEQFF. CDR3 nucleotides: TGTGCCAGCAGCGCCCGGGAACGGGTCTGGGAGCAGTTCTTC.

The V and J genes are TRBV7-2 and TRBJ2-7, with unresolved D. From germline, CDR1 is SGHTA and CDR2 FQGNSA. Trimming took 6 bases from V and 7 from J, leaving 10 bases between them. This CDR3 has 11 residues. This CDR3 is CASRVEREQYF. CDR3 DNA: TGTGCCAGCAGGGTAGAACGGGAGCAGTACTTC. Combining the CDR3 with reference TRBV7-2 and TRBJ2-7 gives the whole variable domain GAGVSQSPSNKVTEKGKDVELRCDPISGHTALYWYRQSLGQGLEFLIYFQGNSAPDKSGLPSDRFSAERTGGSVSTLTIQRTQQEDSAVYLCASRVEREQYFGPGTRLTVT.

The chain employs TRBV29-1 and TRBJ1-2; possibly TRBD1 for D (6 bases). V was trimmed by 7 bases and J by 4 bases, leaving 25 bases between them. This CDR3 spans 16 amino acids. In germline, CDR1 is SQVTM, CDR2 ANQGSEA. CDR3 in DNA: TGCAGCGCGGGACAAACCGGGAAGCCGGGGATCTATGGCTACACCTTC. Its protein product is CSAGQTGKPGIYGYTF.